A single sample is the source of the 8 T cell receptor beta chains below, sequenced in a study of regulatory T cells in long-lasting Graves disease. In building TCR beta libraries, iRepertoire HTBI primers were used together with Arm-PCR of CDR3 regions. TCRdb reprocessed the multiplex PCR reads via MiXCR and lists one record per CDR3 protein. The sample carries about 340,000 distinct CDR3 sequences, around 20% recorded once. The time point here: persistent/refractory GD, antithyroid drugs over 5 years with positive TRAb. RNA from PBMCs was the source of the TCR library. The source was peripheral blood mononuclear cells (PBMCs), collected when the disease was refractory, from a patient treated with antithyroid drugs. These receptors came from a female donor with Graves disease.

This clonotype has at least ten counts. The V and J genes are TRBV2 and TRBJ2-5; 9 nucleotides align to TRBD1. Germline V lookup: CDR1 SNHLY, CDR2 FYNNEI. The V segment lost 4 bases and the J segment 4 bases; nucleotides outside the gene matches: 4. The CDR3 covers 14 residues. CDR3 nucleotide sequence: TGTGCCAGCAGTGGCGACAGGGGGGGAGAGACCCAGTACTTC. This encodes CASSGDRGGETQYF.

J is TRBJ1-1 and V is TRBV7-9, with D maybe TRBD1 (6 bases). In germline, CDR1 is SEHNR, CDR2 FQNEAQ (reference sequence). The CDR3 is 17 amino acids. Trimming shortened V by 1 base and J by 1 base, and 16 bases separated the two germline ends. The CDR3 DNA reads TGTGCCAGCAGCTTAGACAGGGTTGAGGGCCCGAACACTGAAGCTTTCTTT. Encoded protein: CASSLDRVEGPNTEAFF.

This clonotype was recorded at least ten times. This rearrangement joins TRBV3-1 to TRBJ1-5; D unclear. The CDR3 has 17 amino acids. V dropped 0 bases and J dropped 0 bases, with 12 bases sitting between them. Looked up from germline, CDR1 is LGHDT and CDR2 is YNNKEL (reference sequence). The CDR3, as DNA: TGTGCCAGCAGCCAAGATGGCCAGCCTCATAGCAATCAGCCCCAGCATTTT. It is translated as CASSQDGQPHSNQPQHF.

This clonotype came up many times. J is TRBJ1-1 and V is TRBV19; 7 nucleotides match TRBD1. Germline trimming cut 5 bases from V and 6 bases from J; bases unmatched to any gene: 9. CDR3 length: 14 amino acids. Germline CDR1 and CDR2: LNHDA and SQIVND (reference sequence). The CDR3 region is CASSPTGMVPEAFF. CDR3 nucleotide sequence: TGTGCCAGTAGTCCGACAGGGATGGTGCCTGAAGCTTTCTTT.

This sequence joins TRBV27 and TRBJ1-1; D uncertain. V was clipped by 3 bases and J by 7 bases, with 18 bases between them. The CDR3 runs to 15 residues. The germline CDR1 and CDR2 sequences are MNHEY and SMNVEV (reference sequence). The DNA of the CDR3 is TGTGCCAGCAGTTTGGCCCCCGGATTGGGATTTGAAGCTTTCTTT. Protein: CASSLAPGLGFEAFF.

The chain uses TRBV3-1 and TRBJ1-6; a possible D gene is TRBD1 (6 bases). Germline loops: CDR1 LGHDT, CDR2 YNNKEL (reference sequence). This CDR3 has 12 amino acids. The V and J ends lost 4 bases and 10 bases respectively, with 8 bases between them. CDR3 in DNA: TGTGCCAGCAGCCGCGGACAGTCACCCCTCCACTTT. It specifies CASSRGQSPLHF. Together with reference TRBV3-1 and TRBJ1-6, the CDR3 gives the full variable domain: DTAVSQTPKYLVTQMGNDKSIKCEQNLGHDTMYWYKQDSKKFLKIMFSYNNKELIINETVPNRFSPKSPDKAHLNLHINSLELGDSAVYFCASSRGQSPLHFGNGTRLTVT.

This clonotype was recorded at least ten times. The V call is TRBV12-3 or TRBV12-4, the J call TRBJ1-1, with 9 positions matching TRBD1. The CDR3 runs to 12 residues. V lost 7 bases and J lost 11; bases outside the gene matches: 8. The CDR3 protein is CASTPTGGNAFF. The CDR3 DNA follows: TGTGCCAGCACCCCGACAGGGGGGAACGCTTTCTTT.

The sample holds a few counts of this clonotype. This rearrangement joins TRBV10-3 to TRBJ2-7; TRBD1 matches 8 bases. The trim removed 6 bases at V and 2 bases at J, leaving 3 bases unmatched. This CDR3 region has 13 residues. The germline CDR1 and CDR2 sequences are ENHRY and SYGVKD. As DNA, the CDR3 is TGTGCCATCAGAGACAGGGGAGCCTACGAGCAGTACTTC. This codes for CAIRDRGAYEQYF.